The 22 T cell receptor beta chains given below trace back to one sample, sequenced in a study of blood T cell repertoires in COVID-19. Libraries were prepared by immunoSEQ multiplex PCR; TCRdb keeps only in-frame clonotypes and omits some of them. Altogether under 200,000 clones are present, approximately 86% being singletons, with the ten largest covering 15% to 20%. The sample consisted of PBMCs or T cells enriched from blood (not recorded which). These receptors all stem from a man in his sixties who had recovered from COVID-19.

The chain uses TRBV19 and TRBJ2-1; D possibly corresponds to TRBD1 (6 bases). This CDR3 is built from 14 residues. Germline-derived CDR1 and CDR2 are LNHDA and SQIVND (reference sequence). Trimming took off 1 base at V and 4 bases at J, with 8 bases between the two ends. This CDR3 is CASSIVTGYNEQFF. Written as DNA, the CDR3 is TGTGCCAGTAGTATAGTCACAGGGTACAATGAGCAGTTCTTC.

The genes are TRBV4-2 and TRBJ1-1; a possible D gene is TRBD1 (5 bases). The V end lost 1 base, the J end lost 6 bases, and 15 bases lay between the germline ends. Germline V gene sequence: CDR1 LGHNA, CDR2 YNFKEQ. CDR3 length: 15 amino acids. CDR3 region: CASSQAQSRVSEAFF. DNA for the CDR3: TGTGCCAGCAGCCAAGCTCAATCCAGGGTTTCTGAAGCTTTCTTT.

The chain links TRBV11-1 to TRBJ2-3, with TRBD1 as a possible D gene (6 bases). Germline V lookup: CDR1 SGHAT, CDR2 FQDESV (reference sequence). The CDR3 runs to 15 residues. The V and J ends lost 4 bases and 4 bases respectively, with 15 bases between them. Written as DNA, the CDR3 is TGTGCCAGCAGCTCTATCAGGGGTTCCGCAGATACGCAGTATTTT. Translation: CASSSIRGSADTQYF.

This sequence joins TRBV30 and TRBJ1-3; tentatively, D is TRBD1 (6 bases). CDR3 length: 18 amino acids. The V gene lost 0 bases and the J gene lost 0 bases, with 18 bases spanning the gap. The germline V gene encodes CDR1 GTSNPN and CDR2 SVGIG (reference sequence). CDR3 nucleotides: TGTGCCTGGAGTGTAACCTCCCTCGGGGGGGCCTCTGGAAACACCATATATTTT. As protein: CAWSVTSLGGASGNTIYF.

This clone was detected only once. V is TRBV7-3 and J is TRBJ2-7; a weak D match, TRBD1 (6 bases). V lost 8 bases and J 3 bases, leaving 17 bases between the germline ends. The CDR3 has 14 amino acids. Germline lookup yields CDR1 SGHTA and CDR2 FQGTGA. The CDR3 DNA reads TGTGCCAGCGGTTTCGGGGCAGGGGACTACGAGCAGTACTTC. It yields the protein CASGFGAGDYEQYF.

The CDR3, as DNA: TGTGCCAGCAGTTTAGTCAGCAGGGGGGAACCTTTCTTT. Protein product: CASSLVSRGEPFF. The chain has TRBV12-3 or TRBV12-4 and TRBJ1-1; 7 bases agree with TRBD1. The CDR3 consists of 13 residues. J was trimmed by 12 bases and V by 1 base; bases with no gene match: 8.

This rearrangement joins TRBV3-1 (or the pseudogene TRBV3-2) to TRBJ2-1; 10 bases agree with TRBD2. CDR3 length equals 16 residues. Germline V CDR1 and CDR2: LGHDT, YNNKEL (reference sequence). The V gene end was trimmed by 0 bases and the J gene end by 6 bases; junction bases not matched to a gene: 5. The CDR3 DNA sequence: TGTGCCAGCAGCCAAGATTTGCTAGCGGGAGTCAATGAGCAGTTCTTC. Residues: CASSQDLLAGVNEQFF.

The chain is built from TRBV6-5 and TRBJ2-7, with TRBD1 matching 8 bases. CDR3 length: 15 amino acids. Trimming took 2 bases from V and 6 from J; bases not matched to a gene: 9. CDR1 and CDR2 from the germline V gene are MNHEY and SVGAGI. The CDR3 DNA is TGTGCCAGCAGTTACCGACGGCAGGGGGCAGGCGAGCAGTACTTC. Translation gives CASSYRRQGAGEQYF.

This chain connects TRBV7-2 to TRBJ2-2, with 7 bases fitting TRBD1. V shed 5 bases, J shed 6 bases, and the junction held 3 bases outside the gene matches. Germline V lookup: CDR1 SGHTA, CDR2 FQGNSA. This CDR3 comprises 13 residues. CDR3 protein: CASSPTGPGELFF. CDR3 bases: TGTGCCAGCAGCCCGACAGGGCCCGGGGAGCTGTTTTTT.

This clone was recorded a few times. The chain has TRBV19 and TRBJ1-5; TRBD1 matches at 10 bases. V was pared by 3 bases and J by 3 bases, with 11 bases of the junction left unmatched. Germline V CDR1 and CDR2: LNHDA, SQIVND (reference sequence). The CDR3 spans 18 residues. The DNA for the CDR3 is TGTGCCAGTAGTATTTCCGGGACAGGGGATGAGAACAATCAGCCCCAGCATTTT. Its translation is CASSISGTGDENNQPQHF.

This sequence joins TRBV9 and TRBJ1-3; 10 positions agree with TRBD1. From germline, CDR1 is SGDLS and CDR2 YYNGEE. The CDR3 extends over 17 amino acids. V dropped 2 bases and J dropped 0; count of bases not matched to a gene: 5. CDR3 in DNA: TGTGCCAGCAGCGTTTGGACAGGGGGAAACTCTGGAAACACCATATATTTT. It encodes CASSVWTGGNSGNTIYF.

The rearrangement joins TRBV20-1 to TRBJ2-6; D unclear. V was clipped by 3 bases and J by 4 bases, with 13 bases between them. This CDR3 has 15 amino acids. Germline loops: CDR1 DFQATT, CDR2 SNEGSKA (reference sequence). The CDR3 loop is CSASNSGAGANVLTF. CDR3 sequence (DNA): TGCAGTGCTAGTAATTCTGGAGCGGGGGCCAACGTCCTGACTTTC.

This clone was detected only a few times. The chain is built from TRBV10-1 and TRBJ2-1, with TRBD1 matching 9 bases. The CDR3 runs to 15 residues. The germline V gene encodes CDR1 WNHNN and CDR2 SYGVQD (reference sequence). J gave up 6 bases and V 0 bases, and 3 bases lay outside the gene matches. CDR3 in amino acids: CASSESRTGVNEQFF. CDR3 sequence (DNA): TGCGCCAGCAGTGAGTCGAGGACAGGGGTCAATGAGCAGTTCTTC.

J is TRBJ1-1 and V is TRBV12-5; TRBD1 is a possible D gene (6 bases). Germline V gene sequence: CDR1 LGHNT, CDR2 FRNRAP. This CDR3 contains 12 residues. With 5 bases removed from V and 8 bases from J, the gap between germline ends came to 12 bases. CDR3 bases: TGTGCTAGTGGTACAGGGAGCACCGAAGCTTTCTTT. This translates into CASGTGSTEAFF.

The chain couples TRBV6-5 to TRBJ1-2; D perhaps matches TRBD1 (5 bases). The CDR3 covers 16 residues. V was cut by 2 bases and J by 5 bases, with 18 bases left in between. Germline V gene data show CDR1 as MNHEY and CDR2 as SVGAGI. The CDR3 is CASSYRVSPRGYGYTF. CDR3 sequence (DNA): TGTGCCAGCAGTTACCGTGTCAGCCCAAGGGGTTATGGCTACACCTTC.

V gene TRBV6-5 combines with J gene TRBJ1-6, with 9 bases that match TRBD1. CDR3 length: 15 residues. V trimming: 5 bases; J trimming: 7 bases; junction bases outside the gene matches: 6. CDR1 and CDR2 from the germline V gene are MNHEY and SVGAGI. The chain's CDR3 is CASSRPTGGNSPLHF. For the CDR3, the DNA is TGTGCCAGCAGTCGACCTACAGGGGGCAATTCACCCCTCCACTTT.

The gene calls are TRBV3-1 (or the pseudogene TRBV3-2) and TRBJ2-1; tentative D call: TRBD2 (6 bases). From germline, CDR1 is LGHDT and CDR2 YNNKEL (reference sequence). V lost 0 bases, J lost 8 bases, and 11 bases lay in between. The CDR3 consists of 14 residues. CDR3 coding DNA: TGTGCCAGCAGCCAAGATGCGCTAGCGCATGAGCAGTTCTTC. It codes for CASSQDALAHEQFF.

The chain joins TRBV10-3 to TRBJ2-5; 8 nucleotides align to TRBD1. Looked up from germline, CDR1 is ENHRY and CDR2 is SYGVKD. Trimming took 6 bases from V and 3 from J; bases not matched to a gene: 6. This CDR3 has 14 amino acids. DNA of the CDR3: TGTGCCATCAGCCCCGGGACAGGAAAAGAGACCCAGTACTTC. Translated: CAISPGTGKETQYF.

The chain joins TRBV27 to TRBJ1-2, with D possibly TRBD1 on 5 matching bases. V was clipped by 5 bases and J by 9 bases, with 19 bases between them. Germline loops: CDR1 MNHEY, CDR2 SMNVEV (reference sequence). The CDR3 is 14 residues long. The CDR3 nucleotides are TGTGCCAGCAGTCCTCGGGGGGACCCTAGAAGCTACACCTTC. This encodes CASSPRGDPRSYTF.

The CDR3 nucleotides read TGTGCCAGCAGCGAAGTCCTAGCGGGTGTTTACGAGCAGTACTTC. Translation: CASSEVLAGVYEQYF. The V and J genes are TRBV3-1 (or the pseudogene TRBV3-2) and TRBJ2-7, with 8 bases fitting TRBD2. The CDR3 sequence is 15 residues long. With 5 bases clipped from V and 4 bases from J, the junction kept 10 bases outside the gene matches. Germline assignment: CDR1 LGHDT and CDR2 YNNKEL (reference sequence).

The chain carries TRBV6-5 and TRBJ1-4; a possible D gene is TRBD1 (5 bases). The germline V gene has CDR1 MNHEY and CDR2 SVGAGI. This CDR3 is built from 12 residues. V shed 6 bases and J shed 8 bases, with 10 bases lying between them. Written as DNA, the CDR3 is TGTGCCAGCAGCTTAGACAGAGAAAAACTGTTTTTT. This sequence encodes CASSLDREKLFF.

This clone was counted a few times. The chain combines TRBV4-2 with TRBJ2-3, with TRBD2 identical over 13 bases. Germline V gene data show CDR1 as LGHNA and CDR2 as YNFKEQ. The CDR3 has 16 residues. V lost 1 base to trimming and J lost 3 bases; unmatched junction nucleotides: 1. This CDR3 is CASSQGLAGGTDTQYF. In DNA form, the CDR3 reads TGTGCCAGCAGCCAAGGACTAGCGGGGGGAACAGATACGCAGTATTTT.